This is a list of T cell receptor beta chains from one sample in a study of blood T cell repertoires in COVID-19. Here immunoSEQ multiplex PCR was the method, and the copy in TCRdb shows in-frame clones only, minus some. The repertoire holds some 260,000 clones, with nearly 90% as singletons. Input material: peripheral blood. Receptor source: a woman between 35 and 50 years old who had recovered from COVID-19. Each CDR3 is given with its conserved first and last residue. D genes are given only for firm matches. Size is stated for part of the rows, as once, few or many counts, or as a class when the clone is expanded.

v_gene	j_gene	d_gene	abundance	CDR3nt	CDR3aa
TRBV24-1	TRBJ2-3	NA	once	TGTGCCACCAGGGAGGGCTCCCGCACAGATACGCAGTATTTT	CATREGSRTDTQYF
TRBV6-2/TRBV6-3	TRBJ2-1	TRBD2	NA	TGTGCCAGCAGTTACTCGATAGGAGCGGGAGAGGTGGGCACCTACAATGAGCAGTTCTTC	CASSYSIGAGEVGTYNEQFF
TRBV24-1	TRBJ2-5	NA	NA	TGTGCCACCAGTGACCAGGGGACACTGAGACAAGAGACCCAGTACTTC	CATSDQGTLRQETQYF
TRBV7-2	TRBJ2-3	TRBD2	NA	TGTGCCAGCAGCTCGCGGGGGACTAGCACAGATACGCAGTATTTT	CASSSRGTSTDTQYF
TRBV5-4	TRBJ2-4	NA	once	TGTGCCAGCAGCCCGGGGGGCGGGAAAGCCAAAAACATTCAGTACTTC	CASSPGGGKAKNIQYF
TRBV19	TRBJ2-1	TRBD2	NA	TGTGCCAGTAGTATAGTGGCTAGCGGGGCCCCTAGCTCCTACAATGAGCAGTTCTTC	CASSIVASGAPSSYNEQFF
TRBV19	TRBJ2-7	TRBD2	NA	TGTGCCAGTAGTATAGGGGCTAGCGGGCCCTCCTACGAGCAGTACTTC	CASSIGASGPSYEQYF
TRBV5-1	TRBJ2-5	TRBD2	NA	TGCGCCAGCAGCCCGGGGGACTATCCACAAGAGACCCAGTACTTC	CASSPGDYPQETQYF
TRBV5-1	TRBJ1-6	TRBD1	NA	TGCGCCAGCAGCTTGGGGGGACAGGGTCGTTCACCCCTCCACTTT	CASSLGGQGRSPLHF
TRBV19	TRBJ1-5	NA	NA	TGTGCCAGTAGCCCCCAGTTACAGCCCCAGCATTTT	CASSPQLQPQHF
TRBV2	TRBJ1-6	NA	NA	TGTGCCAGCAGAGGGGACTCTGGAGATTCACCCCTCCACTTT	CASRGDSGDSPLHF
TRBV28	TRBJ2-7	TRBD1	NA	TGTGCCAGCAGTTTGGGGACAGCATACGAGCAGTACTTC	CASSLGTAYEQYF
TRBV7-3	TRBJ2-3	TRBD1	NA	TGTGCCAGCAGCTTGGGACAGGGGAGCACAGATACGCAGTATTTT	CASSLGQGSTDTQYF
TRBV12-5	TRBJ1-1	TRBD1	few	TGTGCTAGTGGTTCACAGGGGGGGAACACTGAAGCTTTCTTT	CASGSQGGNTEAFF
TRBV5-5	TRBJ1-2	TRBD1	NA	TGTGCCAGCAGCTTGGTAATAGGGTGCTCACAGGGGCGGAGTTCGGGCTACACCTTC	CASSLVIGCSQGRSSGYTF
TRBV19	TRBJ2-7	TRBD2	NA	TGTGCCAGTAGCATCAGCGGGGGTACCGGCTACGAGCAGTACTTC	CASSISGGTGYEQYF
TRBV18	TRBJ2-3	TRBD1	NA	TGTGCCAGCTCACCACGACAGGGGGACACAGATACGCAGTATTTT	CASSPRQGDTDTQYF
TRBV27	TRBJ2-5	TRBD2	NA	TGTGCCAGCAGTTTATCCACCCCCCGGCCGAATAGCGGGCGGGCCCAGTACTTC	CASSLSTPRPNSGRAQYF
TRBV6-1	TRBJ2-5	NA	NA	TGTGCCAGCAGTGAAAACGCGTACCAAGAGACCCAGTACTTC	CASSENAYQETQYF
TRBV27	TRBJ1-5	NA	NA	TGTGCCAGTCGTCATACGGGAACCCCTAGCAATCAGCCCCAGCATTTT	CASRHTGTPSNQPQHF
TRBV18	TRBJ2-1	NA	NA	TGTGCCAGCTCACCCACGGGGGAGAAGGCGTGGGAGCAGTTCTTC	CASSPTGEKAWEQFF
TRBV30	TRBJ2-5	TRBD1	NA	TGTGCCTGGAGTAAGGGACAGGGGTTGGAGACCCAGTACTTC	CAWSKGQGLETQYF
TRBV4-3	TRBJ2-4	TRBD2	NA	TGCGCCAGCAGCCTTGGACTAGGTGTGGAATTCATTCAGTACTTC	CASSLGLGVEFIQYF
TRBV24-1	TRBJ2-1	TRBD2	NA	TGTGCCACCAGTGATCCACCGGGGGGGCTTCACAAAAATGAGCAGTTCTTC	CATSDPPGGLHKNEQFF
TRBV11-2	TRBJ2-7	TRBD1	NA	TGTGCCAGCACCCTGACAGGGGCCTCCTACGAGCAGTACTTC	CASTLTGASYEQYF
TRBV9	TRBJ2-2	NA	few	TGTGCCAGCAGCGTAGGGGTTAGCCGTACGAACACCGGGGAGCTGTTTTTT	CASSVGVSRTNTGELFF
TRBV7-9	TRBJ2-1	TRBD2	NA	TGTGCCAGCAGCTCCGGGACTAGCGGTGACAATGAGCAGTTCTTC	CASSSGTSGDNEQFF
TRBV27	TRBJ2-5	NA	NA	TGTGCCAGCAGTTTATCGAGGGACTTGAAAGAGACCCAGTACTTC	CASSLSRDLKETQYF
TRBV6-5	TRBJ1-2	TRBD1	NA	TGTGCCAGCAGCCCCGACAGGGGGCCTAACTATGGCTACACCTTC	CASSPDRGPNYGYTF
TRBV3-1/TRBV3-2	TRBJ2-3	TRBD2	NA	TGTGCCAGCAGCCAAAGACTAGCGGAGGTGGTAGATACGCAGTATTTT	CASSQRLAEVVDTQYF
TRBV24-1	TRBJ1-5	NA	NA	TGTGCCACCAGTGGAAGGAGGGGACAGCCCCAGCATTTT	CATSGRRGQPQHF
TRBV4-1	TRBJ2-7	TRBD1	NA	TGCGCCAGCAGCCACGGGACAGCCTTC	CASSHGTAF
TRBV15	TRBJ2-1	TRBD1	NA	TGTGCCACCAGCATAGGACAGGGAGACAATGAGCAGTTCTTC	CATSIGQGDNEQFF
TRBV28	TRBJ2-7	TRBD1	NA	TGTGCCAGCAGCCCCGGGACAGTGATATACGAGCAGTACTTC	CASSPGTVIYEQYF
TRBV5-5	TRBJ2-7	NA	NA	TGTGCCAGCAGCTTGATACAGGGTATTTCCTACGAGCAGTACTTC	CASSLIQGISYEQYF
TRBV6-2/TRBV6-3	TRBJ2-7	TRBD2	NA	TGTGCCAGCAGTTCCCCGGGACTAGCAACCTACGAGCAGTACTTC	CASSSPGLATYEQYF
TRBV29-1	TRBJ1-1	TRBD1	NA	TGCAGCGCCTTGCCGGGACAGGGGGATACTGAAGCTTTCTTT	CSALPGQGDTEAFF
TRBV3-1/TRBV3-2	TRBJ1-6	NA	NA	TGTGCCAGCAGCCAAGGTCGGCAGGTCTCCTTCAGCTCCTATAATTCACCCCTCCACTTT	CASSQGRQVSFSSYNSPLHF
TRBV5-1	TRBJ1-1	NA	NA	TGCGCCAGCAACCCAGGCCTCTCCCCTACCGGTCGGAACACTGAAGCTTTCTTT	CASNPGLSPTGRNTEAFF
TRBV14	TRBJ2-1	NA	many	TGTGCCAGCAGCCAAGATTGGTCAGACTCCTACAATGAGCAGTTCTTC	CASSQDWSDSYNEQFF
TRBV3-1/TRBV3-2	TRBJ1-2	TRBD1	NA	TGTGCCAGCAGCCAAGAGGACAGGGTCCCCTATGGCTACACCTTC	CASSQEDRVPYGYTF
TRBV12-3/TRBV12-4	TRBJ2-7	NA	few	TGTGCCAGCAGTTTAGGCAGGTACGAGCAGTACTTC	CASSLGRYEQYF
TRBV7-2	TRBJ2-5	TRBD1	NA	TGTGCCAGCAGCTCTGGACAGGGGGGTAGGGAGACCCAGTACTTC	CASSSGQGGRETQYF
TRBV24-1	TRBJ2-7	NA	NA	TGTGCCACCAGTGCTGTAAACTCCTACGAGCAGTACTTC	CATSAVNSYEQYF
TRBV28	TRBJ1-3	NA	NA	TGTGCCAGCAGTCCCCCCAGGCACTCTGGAAACACCATATATTTT	CASSPPRHSGNTIYF
TRBV7-2	TRBJ2-1	TRBD2	NA	TGTGCCAGCAGCTTTAGCGGGGGGGCTTCCTACAATGAGCAGTTCTTC	CASSFSGGASYNEQFF
TRBV5-8	TRBJ2-3	NA	NA	TGTGCCAGCAGCTTGGTAGTACAGAGAAGCACAGATACGCAGTATTTT	CASSLVVQRSTDTQYF
TRBV19	TRBJ1-1	TRBD1	NA	TGTGCCAGTAGGGAGGACAGGAGTTTTCCTGAAGCTTTCTTT	CASREDRSFPEAFF
TRBV12-3/TRBV12-4	TRBJ2-7	TRBD1	NA	TGTGCCAGCAGTCCCGGGACAGGGTACGAGCAGTACTTC	CASSPGTGYEQYF
TRBV6-4	TRBJ1-5	NA	NA	TGTGCCAGCAGTGCCCCCAGTCAGCCCCAGCATTTT	CASSAPSQPQHF
TRBV4-2	TRBJ1-3	TRBD1	NA	TGTGCCAGCAGCCTCGGGACAGGGACTTTTTCTGGAAACACCATATATTTT	CASSLGTGTFSGNTIYF
TRBV6-5	TRBJ2-7	NA	NA	TGTGCCAGCAGTTATGCTCCAGGGTCCTACGAGCAGTACTTC	CASSYAPGSYEQYF
TRBV7-6	TRBJ2-2	NA	NA	TGTGCCAGCAGCTTCGCCGGGCTAGCGTCAAACACCGGGGAGCTGTTTTTT	CASSFAGLASNTGELFF
TRBV25-1	TRBJ1-4	NA	NA	TGTGCCAGCGAAAGGACTGCTAATGAAAAACTGTTTTTT	CASERTANEKLFF
TRBV5-4	TRBJ2-2	NA	NA	TGTGCCAGCAGCTTGGAGGGAGAGCGCACCGGGGAGCTGTTTTTT	CASSLEGERTGELFF
TRBV7-9	TRBJ2-1	TRBD2	NA	TGTGCCAGCAGCTTATTACTAGCGGGGAGCTCCTACAATGAGCAGTTCTTC	CASSLLLAGSSYNEQFF
TRBV28	TRBJ1-5	NA	NA	TGTGCCAGCAGGGTGGGGCGAGACGGCAATCAGCCCCAGCATTTT	CASRVGRDGNQPQHF
TRBV4-3	TRBJ1-2	NA	NA	TGCGCCAGCAGCGCGCGGACAGCCGCTAACTATGGCTACACCTTC	CASSARTAANYGYTF